This section outlines one TCR beta chain sequence together with its context. Which antigen it targets is not known. One base away there is no much larger clone; base qualities are not given. This specimen comes from a study of T cell responses to AZD1222 COVID-19 vaccine (dated by TCRdb to the early 2020s). About the full investigation: TCR sequencing was performed for approximately 240 trial participants, of whom around 210 were given two doses of AZD1222 and around 26 were given two doses of MenACWY control vaccine. Trial participants were enrolled by age into 18-55, 56-69 and 70-plus year subgroups, with approximately 150, 30 and 60 TCR-sequenced participants respectively.

The CDR3 regions of human TCRbeta chains were subjected to immunosequencing. In the authors' own workflow: Repertoire TCRs were checked for matches against a reference library of SARS-CoV-2-specific TCRs that had been generated using the MIRA antigen-specificity platform. Breadth was defined as the fraction of unique TCRs that were SARS-CoV-2-associated, and depth was defined as the fraction of total T cells that were SARS-CoV-2-associated. Using the MIRA data, every spike-specific TCR was mapped to the spike region that the TCR reacted to and assigned to either a CD4 or a CD8 class. Log10-transformed breadth and depth values were compared by one-way ANOVA with Sidak's multiple comparisons tests. Not all clones reach the TCRdb copy of this immuneACCESS table, which keeps in-frame sequences only. Checked studies attribute under half of the gap to unresolved V genes and leave the rest unexplained. V and J calls plus clone size are reproduced from that table; the DNA served to infer D and trimming. Recorded for this sample are about 130,000 clones; 70% to 90% of them occurred a single time. The top ten clonotypes cover 9.5% of the sample.

The sample's time point label, decoded: about 28 days (+/-7) after the second vaccine dose. AZD1222 recipients with second doses at about 4 weeks or about 12 weeks were pooled, because spike-specific TCR depth and breadth did not differ between schedules. Vaccinee samples came from UK trials COV001 and COV002, including a single-blind randomized controlled phase 2/3 trial of AZD1222 (ChAdOx1 nCoV-19) in healthy adults. For TCRbeta chain sequencing, PBMC samples from trial participants were taken at day 0 and at day 28 after the second dose. Germline trimming amounts to 4 bases on V and 4 bases on J, with 7 as the count of junction bases outside the gene matches. The CDR3 runs 15 amino acids, cysteine and phenylalanine included. The DNA shown is the 45-base CDR3, in frame from base 1. CDR1 SGHNT and CDR2 YYREEE are derived from the germline V gene (reference sequence). Summary of the overall study and its limitations: The 56-69-year group was small, and its depth increase did not reach significance, likely because of low power. Only six AZD1222 recipients were SARS-CoV-2 seropositive at baseline, limiting conclusions about previously exposed vaccinees. Participants were mostly white British and included more females than males, and it was suggested by the authors that clonal diversity may have been underestimated. Because no day 14 peak-response samples were available, repertoires were characterized only after the peak T cell response. A significant rise in spike-specific TCR breadth and depth was observed after two AZD1222 doses relative to day 0 and relative to MenACWY recipients. Nearly half of unique spike-specific TCRs reportedly recognized epitopes outside regions mutated in the B.1.351 and B.1.1.7 variants. CD4 TCRs associated with the vaccine covered the entire spike protein, and the dominant responses were in regions 160-218 and 743-854.

The rearrangement joined TRBV5-4 to TRBJ1-1, with 10 junctional bases fitting TRBD1. The sequence came from an adult who received the AZD1222 COVID-19 vaccine. The source was peripheral blood, collected 28 days after the second AZD1222 dose. CDR3 protein: CASSGVGDRGTEAFF. In nucleotides, the sequence is TGTGCCAGCAGCGGCGTAGGGGACAGGGGCACTGAAGCTTTCTTT.